This T cell receptor (beta chain) stems from a study of cytomegalovirus exposure and HLA in healthy donors (dated by TCRdb to about 2017). Concerning the study at large: According to an earlier analysis of around 600 of the donors, about 190 million T cells yielded 100 million or so unique TCR beta sequences and approximately 280 Gb of sequence data. Every discovery cohort repertoire had been produced on one sequencing platform. Because of strong linkage in the cohort, roughly five DR-DQ haplotypes were treated as single units for association and clustering. Typing coverage differed by locus: A, B, C, DRB1 and DQB1 were typed in about 620-640 donors, DQA1 in approximately 520, DPA1 in 600 to 610, and DPB1 in 400 to 490. The later analysis used no new phenotypic data to find candidate immune exposures, relying instead on TCR beta sequences and their occurrence across donors. The study combined high-throughput TCR immunosequencing, statistical association of individual TCRs with disease status, and machine learning to predict cytomegalovirus infection status. Across some 400 genotyped donors of the cohort, an average of 235,054 unique TCR beta nucleotide sequences per donor were sequenced, and around 19% of those sequences were non-productive. The study aimed to test whether signatures of past pathogen exposure could be identified by cataloging public T cell receptors. Roughly 300 gigabases of sequencing data and tens of millions of unique TCR sequences were included in an early release covering 550 to 800 HLA-typed donors. Besides the first cohort of under 700 subjects, a separate validation cohort made up of around 120 different subjects was used. Of the roughly 420 genotyped donors, roughly 76% were placed in the genetic ancestry cluster associated with self-reported Caucasian donors. An earlier analysis of a few hundred of the donors applied high-throughput TCR beta sequencing to assess whether each TCR beta V gene segment acted as functional or pseudogenic. Genome-wide SNP genotypes for about 65% of the 666 donors were used in a later genetic analysis, which treated that subset as a discovery cohort. Donor age, sex, ethnicity and CMV serostatus were collected together with the repertoire data. To study patterns of TCR occurrence, a later analysis re-analyzed previously published TCR beta repertoires from 550 to 800 donors and added high-resolution HLA genotyping. HLA typing covered class I and class II loci at four-digit resolution. Using immunosequencing, the study profiled T cell repertoires from 640 or so subjects and related those repertoires to cytomegalovirus serostatus.

In total, 500 to 700 healthy bone marrow donors made up the cohort. At the time of sampling, every cohort member was nominally healthy, though immune exposures that went unrecorded were likely present. The donor tested CMV seronegative, placing the donor among the 350 or so seronegative members of the cohort. Every donor gave a peripheral blood sample, and the peripheral blood mononuclear cells from that sample were used for TCR beta sequencing. The Qiagen DNeasy Blood Extraction Kit was used to extract genomic DNA from the blood cell samples. The protocol used for the library was the immunoSEQ multiplex PCR assay. For the multiplex PCR, a mixture combining 60 forward primers for TCR Vbeta segments and 13 reverse primers for TCR Jbeta segments was used. The CDR3 region of rearranged TCR beta genes was amplified from genomic DNA with a multiplex PCR assay. On the Illumina HiSeq System, the amplified TCR beta libraries were sequenced as 87-base-pair reads. Per the authors' processing: Across the 700 or so repertoires, a later analysis counted 75 million to 90 million unique TCR beta chains, roughly 11 million of which were shared by at least two donors. Raw reads were error-corrected and collapsed into unique sequences with a nearest-neighbor algorithm that merged closely related sequences to remove PCR and sequencing errors. Alignment of CDR3 sequences to IMGT reference sequences was used to assign V, D and J gene segments. For a sequence to be retained, a match of at least six nucleotides to both a V gene segment and a J gene segment was required. Rearrangements were called productive when the CDR3 lacked stop codons and stayed in frame with V and J; all others were non-productive. CDR3 was defined according to IMGT convention as the region running from the second conserved V-encoded cysteine to the conserved J-encoded phenylalanine. In an earlier analysis of around 640 of the donors, sequences lacking an unambiguous match to a single V gene segment were excluded. An earlier analysis of 550 to 650 of the donors classified V segments as functional when productive rearrangements were above 56.7% and as segregating when the standard deviation between donors was above 5%. To diagnose cytomegalovirus status from the catalog of TCR beta chain sequences, a statistical classification framework was built. In a later analysis, TCR nucleotide sequences were compared against IMGT/GENE-DB human TR gene sequences so that V and J genes could be assigned. In a later analysis, CDR3 sequences and most-parsimonious VDJ recombination scenarios were assigned using the TCRdist pipeline. In a later analysis, each TCR beta chain was defined by its CDR3 amino acid sequence together with its V-gene family, and reads lacking a unique V-gene family were excluded. In a later analysis, 550 to 650 highly shared, low-generation-probability nucleotide sequences were removed to address suspected cross-contamination and a sequencing artifact. In a later analysis, a clonal expansion index for each public chain was calculated from normalized within-repertoire ranks of inferred template counts. In a later analysis, generation probabilities were computed with a VDJ recombination model fitted to out-of-frame rearrangements, and the resulting probabilities were checked against IGoR. In a later analysis, hypergeometric tests were used to score TCR-TCR, TCR-HLA and TCR-CMV co-occurrence, with a repertoire-size bias correction applied to TCR pairs. In a later analysis, false discovery rates were estimated by permuting HLA or CMV assignments 20 times. In a later analysis, co-occurring TCRs were grouped using DBSCAN, with TCRdist sequence similarity added in when clustering inside HLA-allele-positive subsets. Repertoires with fewer than 30,000 or more than 120,000 public chains, plus five repertoires with anomalous nucleotide sharing, were excluded from co-occurrence clustering. In its TCRdb copy, this immuneACCESS table keeps in-frame sequences only and misses some clones. Where compared with another copy, unresolved V genes explain less than half of these, and the others have no known cause. V and J calls and clone size are those listed in that table; D and trimming were worked out from the DNA. Present in this sample are 77,000 or so clones, 60% to 85% of which were seen just once. Approximately 1.6% of the sample is held by the ten biggest clonotypes.

This clone showed up just once. No antigen is known for it. It has no much larger one-base neighbor in the sample; base qualities were not kept. What the research found in general, with its limitations: In an earlier analysis of 587 of the donors, most TCR beta V segments appeared in productive rearrangements about 90% or about 30% of the time, broadly matching IMGT annotations. It was suggested by the authors that the approach could potentially be generalized to other disease states and immunological phenotypes. Because HLA typing was missing for some donors at each locus, association tests included only the typed subset. Compared with equally common non-associated chains, HLA-associated TCR beta chains in a later analysis were more clonally expanded and had lower generation probabilities. An association between a missense DCLRE1C variant and V-gene and J-gene trimming of TCR beta chains was found in a later genetic analysis and replicated in an independent cohort. In a later analysis, most CMV-associated TCR beta chains were found to appear HLA-restricted, with HLA associations seemingly driven largely by CMV exposure. At a false discovery rate of 0.05, a later analysis linked some 17,000 TCR beta sequences to specific HLA alleles. Immune exposure information for the cohort was limited to CMV serostatus. Roughly 17 rarely observed V segments, including chromosome 9 orphons, were excluded from the earlier analysis of some 590 of the donors because counts were too low. Only TCR beta chains were sequenced in this cohort, and the absence of alpha or paired-chain data limited detectable features. Cytomegalovirus status was reported to be diagnosed by the classifier with high specificity and sensitivity in both the original and validation cohorts. In vitro tests confirmed that a few of the cytomegalovirus-associated TCR beta chains recognize cytomegalovirus antigens. Correlated functional status among segregating V segments might reflect linkage disequilibrium, but an unknown experimental factor could not be ruled out. When HLA alleles, especially DR and DQ, strongly co-occurred, TCR associations were difficult to assign to individual alleles. According to a later genetic analysis, donors in an Asian-associated ancestry cluster had fewer N-insertions in productive TCRs than the approximately 670-donor mean. In a later analysis, several top co-occurrence clusters were reported to appear linked to parvovirus B19, influenza, CMV and Epstein-Barr virus. Across donors, most TCR sequences were observed very rarely, whereas some public TCRs were present in many individuals. The presence/absence analyses assumed that sequencing depth was roughly uniform across donors, and that assumption may not be true. In the study, approximately 160 TCR beta chains were listed as associated with cytomegalovirus. A further reported finding was that TCR beta sequences accurately predicted the HLA-A and HLA-B alleles for most subjects in the first cohort. A group of highly shared sequence variants was considered likely to be a technical artifact of the sequencing pipeline. A later analysis found that TCR association rates varied across HLA loci, with DRB1 alleles showing the most associated TCRs and HLA-C alleles the fewest.

The TCR was taken from a middle-aged man in good health and CMV-seronegative. Source material: PBMCs.

The CDR3 has the sequence CASSPMRGTDTQYF. The DNA reads TGCGCCAGCAGCCCCATGAGGGGCACAGATACGCAGTATTTT. This sequence uses TRBV5-1 and TRBJ2-3; D gene: possibly TRBD2, on 5 matching bases. The CDR3 contains 14 residues, cysteine and phenylalanine counted. The kept DNA is CDR3 alone, 42 bases in frame from the first base. V drops 4 bases and J drops 1 base, leaving 10 bases in between. Based on the germline V gene, the CDR1 and CDR2 sequences are SGHRS and YFSETQ. Beyond the CDR3, the reference TRBV5-1 and TRBJ2-3 genes provide the residues; the full variable domain reads: KAGVTQTPRYLIKTRGQQVTLSCSPISGHRSVSWYQQTPGQGLQFLFEYFSETQRNKGNFPGRFSGRQFSNSRSEMNVSTLELGDSALYLCASSPMRGTDTQYFGPGTRLTVL.